The TCR beta chain under discussion was sequenced for a study of Ad26.COV2.S vaccination and SARS-CoV-2 variants. Study information: Donor had been placed in the Ad26.COV2.S arm of the COV1001 trial.

Only in-frame clones appear in the TCRdb table, and some are missing; sequencing was by immunoSEQ multiplex PCR. The sample consists of 300,000 to 350,000 clones, about 90% of them appearing once. Treatment in this sample: 19 received Ad26.COV2.S at low or high dose, single or two shots; roughly 5 received placebo; per-sample allocation not given. Specimen acquisition occurred on day 63 following the initial vaccine or placebo injection. Boston hosted the donor, who was an adult aged 18-55 years. V lost 3 bases, J lost 6 bases, and 17 bases lay in between. Germline V gene lookup returns CDR1 MNHEY and CDR2 SMNVEV (reference sequence). The CDR3 has 16 amino acids.

The source material was peripheral blood, sampled in a trial of Ad26.COV2.S vaccine versus placebo. The clonotype comes from a person between 18 and 65 years old who received the Ad26.COV2.S COVID-19 vaccine or a placebo. This rearrangement joins TRBV27 to TRBJ2-2; D possibly matches TRBD1 or TRBD2 (6 bases each). The CDR3 protein is CASSFLSGAEAGELFF. CDR3 coding DNA: TGTGCCAGCAGTTTCCTGTCGGGGGCGGAGGCCGGGGAGCTGTTTTTT.